One sample yielded the 30 T cell receptor beta chains listed below, sequenced in a study of blood T cell repertoires in COVID-19. This table comes from immunoSEQ multiplex PCR, and its TCRdb copy is limited to in-frame clones, with some not included. The sample holds fewer than 200,000 clones, 65% to 80% seen once. Sequenced sample: peripheral blood. These receptors were obtained from a man in his 60s with acute or convalescent COVID-19.

This rearrangement joins TRBV6-6 to TRBJ1-5, with 8 bases identical to TRBD1. This CDR3 is 16 amino acids long. The V gene end was trimmed by 5 bases and the J gene end by 5 bases; junction bases not matched to a gene: 11. CDR1 and CDR2 from the germline V gene are MNHNY and SVGAGI (reference sequence). The CDR3 DNA sequence: TGTGCCAGCAGTCTTATAGGACAGGGTGGTCATCAGCCCCAGCATTTT. Encoded protein: CASSLIGQGGHQPQHF.

V is TRBV5-1 and J is TRBJ1-4; D perhaps matches TRBD1 (5 bases). CDR1 and CDR2 from the germline V gene are SGHRS and YFSETQ. CDR3 size: 14 residues. V lost 0 bases, J lost 8 bases, and 11 bases lay in between. The CDR3 reads CASSLVPGREKLFF. The CDR3 DNA reads as TGCGCCAGCAGCTTGGTTCCAGGGAGGGAAAAACTGTTTTTT. Full variable domain (outside the CDR3, taken from reference TRBV5-1 and TRBJ1-4): KAGVTQTPRYLIKTRGQQVTLSCSPISGHRSVSWYQQTPGQGLQFLFEYFSETQRNKGNFPGRFSGRQFSNSRSEMNVSTLELGDSALYLCASSLVPGREKLFFGSGTQLSVL.

J is TRBJ1-4 and V is TRBV7-2; 9 nucleotides align to TRBD1. This CDR3 comprises 15 residues. The J segment lost 8 bases and the V segment lost 2 bases, leaving 6 bases of the junction unmatched. CDR1 is SGHTA, CDR2 FQGNSA, per germline. The CDR3 DNA is TGTGCCAGCAGCTTAATGGGGACAGGGAACGAAAAACTGTTTTTT. Encoded protein: CASSLMGTGNEKLFF. Drawing the rest from reference TRBV7-2 and TRBJ1-4, the complete variable domain is GAGVSQSPSNKVTEKGKDVELRCDPISGHTALYWYRQSLGQGLEFLIYFQGNSAPDKSGLPSDRFSAERTGGSVSTLTIQRTQQEDSAVYLCASSLMGTGNEKLFFGSGTQLSVL.

The J gene is TRBJ1-2, the V gene TRBV29-1; D is undetermined. The CDR3 has 11 amino acids. Germline-derived CDR1 and CDR2 are SQVTM and ANQGSEA. Trimming left V 3 bases short and J 4 bases short, with 6 bases between. CDR3: CSVESSYGYTF. CDR3 in DNA: TGCAGCGTTGAGAGCTCCTATGGCTACACCTTC.

The genes are TRBV7-9 and TRBJ1-1; D call uncertain. The CDR3 spans 15 residues. Trimming took 5 bases from V and 7 from J, leaving 20 bases between them. Germline V lookup: CDR1 SEHNR, CDR2 FQNEAQ (reference sequence). CDR3: CASSRRDITSSEAFF. CDR3 bases: TGTGCCAGCAGCCGCCGAGACATAACTAGTAGTGAAGCTTTCTTT.

The V call is TRBV15, the J call TRBJ1-2, with TRBD1 as a possible D gene (6 bases). The CDR3 runs 14 residues. V was shortened by 6 bases and J by 8 bases, with 19 bases between the two germline ends. CDR1 is LNHNV, CDR2 YYDKDF, per germline (reference sequence). The CDR3: CATRAAGGGWGYTF. The DNA for the CDR3 is TGTGCCACCAGAGCGGCGGGGGGCGGTTGGGGCTACACCTTC.

The V gene is TRBV7-6, the J gene TRBJ2-2; 7 positions agree with TRBD1. Germline V CDR1 and CDR2: SGHVS, FNYEAQ. The J segment lost 0 bases and the V segment lost 5 bases, leaving 3 bases of the junction unmatched. The CDR3 has 15 residues. Here the CDR3 reads CASSPQGANTGELFF. CDR3 nucleotides: TGTGCCAGCAGCCCGCAGGGGGCGAACACCGGGGAGCTGTTTTTT.

The chain employs TRBV27 and TRBJ2-1; 7 nucleotides line up with TRBD1. V gave up 3 bases and J gave up 8 bases; unmatched junction bases: 16. Looked up from germline, CDR1 is MNHEY and CDR2 is SMNVEV (reference sequence). The CDR3 is 17 amino acids. CDR3 coding DNA: TGTGCCAGCAGTTTGGGGAAGAGGGTAGGGGGCACGGATGAGCAGTTCTTC. This codes for CASSLGKRVGGTDEQFF.

V is TRBV2 and J is TRBJ2-7; TRBD2 is a possible D gene (6 bases). Trimming removed 6 bases at V and 4 bases at J, with 13 bases between. CDR3 size: 13 residues. The germline V gene has CDR1 SNHLY and CDR2 FYNNEI. The CDR3 protein is CASSLGTAYEQYF. CDR3 sequence (DNA): TGTGCCAGCAGCCTCGGGACTGCTTACGAGCAGTACTTC.

The chain couples TRBV13 to TRBJ2-2; the match to TRBD2 covers 7 bases. The CDR3 is 14 amino acids. V lost 3 bases, J lost 5 bases, and 3 bases stayed unmatched. Germline V gene sequence: CDR1 PRHDT, CDR2 FYEKMQ (reference sequence). The CDR3 protein is CASSLRGGTGELFF. In nucleotides, the CDR3 is TGTGCCAGCAGCTTGCGGGGAGGGACCGGGGAGCTGTTTTTT.

This clone has more than one count but fewer than ten. The chain joins TRBV6-6 to TRBJ1-2; 9 bases fit TRBD1. The CDR3 extends over 14 amino acids. CDR1 and CDR2 from the germline V gene are MNHNY and SVGAGI (reference sequence). V gave up 4 bases and J gave up 6 bases; unmatched junction bases: 6. The CDR3 DNA is TGTGCCAGCAGTTTGAACAGGGGGCAGCATGGCTACACCTTC. Amino acid sequence: CASSLNRGQHGYTF.

The chain employs TRBV4-3 and TRBJ1-2, with 9 bases that match TRBD1. The CDR3 has 15 amino acids. V shed 3 bases, J shed 4 bases, and the junction held 6 bases outside the gene matches. Germline V CDR1 and CDR2: LGHNA, YSLEER. The CDR3 DNA reads as TGCGCCAGCAGCCACACAGGGGGCGGGAGCTATGGCTACACCTTC. This translates into CASSHTGGGSYGYTF.

This chain connects TRBV5-1 to TRBJ2-7; 9 bases match TRBD1. In germline, CDR1 is SGHRS, CDR2 YFSETQ. Losses at the gene ends were 2 bases for V and 2 bases for J; bases not matched to a gene: 8. The CDR3 length is 16 residues. CDR3 coding DNA: TGCGCCAGCAGCTTCGGGACAGGGAAAGGGGCCTACGAGCAGTACTTC. Translated: CASSFGTGKGAYEQYF.

This clone appeared once. J is TRBJ1-1 and V is TRBV5-4; no definite D call. Germline-derived CDR1 and CDR2 are SGHNT and YYREEE (reference sequence). The CDR3 has 13 amino acids. With 4 bases removed from V and 4 bases from J, the gap between germline ends came to 11 bases. The CDR3 region has the DNA TGTGCCAGCAGCCGGACCGAGGGCACTGAAGCTTTCTTT. Protein sequence: CASSRTEGTEAFF.

The rearrangement links TRBV1 to TRBJ2-1; the table's D call of TRBD2 was not tested on the DNA. TRBV1 constitutes a pseudogene. This CDR3 spans 17 amino acids. The CDR3 DNA sequence: TGCACCAGCAGCCAAGACCGATTAGCGGGGGGGCGAGGTGAGCAGTTCTTC. This gives the protein CTSSQDRLAGGRGEQFF.

The rearrangement uses TRBV10-3 and TRBJ1-2; TRBD1 matches at 10 bases. The CDR3 contains 14 residues. V trimming: 6 bases; J trimming: 8 bases; junction bases outside the gene matches: 9. Germline values: CDR1 ENHRY, CDR2 SYGVKD. CDR3 amino acids: CAIREAGTGEGYTF. The CDR3 nucleotides are TGTGCCATCAGAGAAGCCGGGACAGGGGAAGGCTACACCTTC.

V and J are TRBV6-5 and TRBJ1-1; unclear D gene. CDR1 and CDR2 (germline): MNHEY, SVGAGI. Between the trimmed V and J ends, which lost 3 bases and 0 bases, there was a span of 8 bases. The CDR3 totals 14 residues. CDR3 DNA sequence: TGTGCCAGCAGTTATTTCAATCTGAACACTGAAGCTTTCTTT. Protein: CASSYFNLNTEAFF.

The rearrangement uses TRBV19 and TRBJ1-5; TRBD1 matches 10 bases. The CDR3 spans 15 residues. Germline V lookup: CDR1 LNHDA, CDR2 SQIVND (reference sequence). After removal of 7 bases from V and 0 bases from J, the junction contained 3 bases not matched to a gene. CDR3 sequence (DNA): TGTGCCAGTACTGACAGGGGGCATAGCAATCAGCCCCAGCATTTT. Its translation is CASTDRGHSNQPQHF. Variable domain in full (rest from reference TRBV19 and TRBJ1-5): DGGITQSPKYLFRKEGQNVTLSCEQNLNHDAMYWYRQDPGQGLRLIYYSQIVNDFQKGDIAEGYSVSREKKESFPLTVTSAQKNPTAFYLCASTDRGHSNQPQHFGDGTRLSIL.

V and J are TRBV7-8 and TRBJ2-1, with D perhaps matching TRBD2 (5 bases). The V and J ends lost 1 base and 4 bases respectively, with 17 bases between them. The CDR3 sequence is 17 residues long. Per germline, CDR1 SGHVS and CDR2 FQNEAQ. This chain's CDR3 is CASSLGFVGLEYNEQFF. The CDR3 bases are TGTGCCAGCAGCTTAGGATTCGTCGGACTTGAGTACAATGAGCAGTTCTTC.

V is TRBV7-2 and J is TRBJ2-1; TRBD2 matches 12 bases. The V gene's germline CDR1 is SGHTA and CDR2 FQGNSA. J lost 4 bases, V lost 5 bases, and 3 bases had no gene match. The CDR3 loop spans 15 amino acids. CDR3 region: CASSPLAGGYNEQFF. CDR3 DNA sequence: TGTGCCAGCAGCCCACTAGCGGGGGGTTACAATGAGCAGTTCTTC.

J is TRBJ2-5 and V is TRBV3-1 (or the pseudogene TRBV3-2), with D maybe TRBD1 (6 bases). The germline V gene has CDR1 LGHDT and CDR2 YNNKEL (reference sequence). The CDR3 has 13 residues. V shed 5 bases and J shed 5 bases, with 12 bases lying between them. CDR3 nucleotides: TGTGCCAGCAGCTCTCAGGGGCGGGAGACCCAGTACTTC. Translating gives CASSSQGRETQYF.

The rearrangement joins TRBV15 to TRBJ2-3, with D perhaps TRBD1 (5 bases). The CDR3 extends over 15 amino acids. The germline V gene has CDR1 LNHNV and CDR2 YYDKDF (reference sequence). With 1 base removed from V and 4 bases from J, the gap between germline ends came to 12 bases. The CDR3 sequence: CATSRGGARADTQYF. In nucleotides, the CDR3 is TGTGCCACCAGCAGAGGTGGGGCTAGGGCAGATACGCAGTATTTT.

The V and J genes are TRBV29-1 and TRBJ2-1; 9 bases are shared with TRBD2. CDR1 is SQVTM, CDR2 ANQGSEA, per germline. CDR3 length equals 15 residues. Trimming removed 8 bases from V and 7 bases from J; junction bases left unmatched: 15. The CDR3 nucleotides read TGCAGCTCAGAGAGGGAAGGACTAGCGACGAATGAGCAGTTCTTC. Translated, it gives CSSEREGLATNEQFF.

Only one count was recorded for this clone. The gene calls are TRBV12-3 or TRBV12-4 and TRBJ2-7, with 8 bases lining up with TRBD1. The CDR3 extends over 13 amino acids. Trimming cost V 6 bases and J 3 bases; bases outside gene matches: 4. The CDR3 region has the DNA TGTGCCAGCAGAGGACAGGGCGTCTACGAGCAGTACTTC. This sequence encodes CASRGQGVYEQYF.

Note on this clone: Other DNA sequences in the same sample also yield this CDR3. The V call is TRBV27, the J call TRBJ2-5; 12 bases map to TRBD2. Germline lookup yields CDR1 MNHEY and CDR2 SMNVEV (reference sequence). This CDR3 is built from 14 residues. Trimming cost V 4 bases and J 5 bases; bases outside gene matches: 2. CDR3 in amino acids: CASSSGLAGETQYF. CDR3 nucleotides: TGTGCCAGCAGTTCCGGACTAGCGGGGGAGACCCAGTACTTC.

This clone was seen only a few times. The chain has TRBV11-2 and TRBJ1-1; D may be TRBD1 (5 bases). CDR3 length: 14 residues. V was clipped by 1 base and J by 5 bases, with 11 bases between them. Germline CDR1 SGHAT, CDR2 FQNNGV. The CDR3, as DNA: TGTGCCAGCAGCTTAGGGGCAGGGCGGACTGAAGCTTTCTTT. Translated, it gives CASSLGAGRTEAFF.

The rearrangement joins TRBV3-1 (or the pseudogene TRBV3-2) to TRBJ1-4; D is unresolved. The germline gives CDR1 LGHDT, CDR2 YNNKEL (reference sequence). The CDR3 has 15 amino acids. V shed 1 base and J shed 5 bases, with 11 bases lying between them. This CDR3 is CASSQGGVRNEKLFF. Written as DNA, the CDR3 is TGTGCCAGCAGCCAAGGCGGGGTCCGGAATGAAAAACTGTTTTTT.

The chain joins TRBV5-1 to TRBJ1-1; tentatively, D is TRBD1 (6 bases). V was trimmed by 2 bases and J by 3 bases, leaving 11 bases between them. Germline CDR1 and CDR2: SGHRS and YFSETQ. This CDR3 is built from 14 residues. As DNA, the CDR3 is TGCGCCAGCAGCTTAGGGGGTTCGGACACTGAAGCTTTCTTT. Encoded protein: CASSLGGSDTEAFF.

This chain links TRBV19 with TRBJ2-1, with TRBD1 as a possible D gene (5 bases). The CDR3 runs 17 residues. Germline CDR1 is LNHDA and CDR2 is SQIVND (reference sequence). V was trimmed by 5 bases and J by 4 bases, leaving 21 bases between them. The CDR3 reads CASSADSPAFMYNEQFF. The CDR3 region has the DNA TGTGCCAGTAGTGCCGACAGCCCGGCCTTCATGTACAATGAGCAGTTCTTC.

This chain uses TRBV5-4 with TRBJ2-5; 8 bases fit TRBD1. Germline-derived CDR1 and CDR2 are SGHNT and YYREEE (reference sequence). CDR3 length equals 15 residues. Germline trimming cut 4 bases from V and 5 bases from J; bases unmatched to any gene: 10. The chain's CDR3 is CASSPTGQGAETQYF. DNA of the CDR3: TGTGCCAGCAGCCCGACAGGACAGGGAGCGGAGACCCAGTACTTC.